This TCR beta chain was sequenced during a study of cytomegalovirus exposure and HLA in healthy donors (dated by TCRdb to 2016 to 2017). Study-level background: In an earlier analysis of under 600 of the donors, roughly 300 Gb of sequence data and 120 million or so unique TCR beta sequences from 150 million to 200 million T cells were reported. Rather than drawing on any new phenotypic data, the later analysis identified candidate immune exposures from TCR beta sequences and the way those sequences occurred across donors. Typing coverage varied by locus: about 620-630 donors for A, B, C, DRB1 and DQB1; approximately 560 for DQA1; approximately 610 for DPA1; fewer than 480 for DPB1. To predict cytomegalovirus infection status, the study brought together high-throughput TCR immunosequencing, statistical association of individual TCRs with disease status, and machine learning. In addition to the first cohort of 666 subjects, a separate validation cohort of 120 different subjects was used. An early release that covered some 630 HLA-typed donors contained around 300 gigabases of sequencing data and tens of millions of unique TCR sequences. An earlier analysis of around 580 of the donors used high-throughput TCR beta sequencing to judge whether each TCR beta V gene segment behaved as functional or pseudogenic. The study used immunosequencing to profile the T cell repertoires of more than 650 subjects and linked those repertoires to cytomegalovirus serostatus. About 5 DR-DQ haplotypes were handled as single units for association and clustering, since linkage in the cohort was strong. Class I and class II HLA loci were covered by the typing at four-digit resolution. Every repertoire in the discovery cohort had been generated on one and the same sequencing platform. A later analysis re-analyzed previously published TCR beta repertoires from hundreds of donors and added high-resolution HLA genotyping to study TCR occurrence patterns. Donor age, sex, ethnicity and CMV serostatus were compiled together with the repertoire data. Across approximately 420 genotyped donors of the cohort, an average of about 240,000 unique TCR beta nucleotide sequences per donor were sequenced, and roughly a sixth of those sequences were non-productive. Genome-wide SNP genotypes for about 65% of the 666 donors were used in a later genetic analysis, which treated that subset as a discovery cohort. Of the approximately 370 genotyped donors, roughly 80% were placed in the genetic ancestry cluster associated with self-reported Caucasian donors. The study aimed to test whether cataloging public T cell receptors could reveal signatures of past pathogen exposure.

The cohort comprised 550 to 700 healthy bone marrow donors. Cohort members were all nominally healthy when sampled, although unrecorded immune exposures were likely present. The donor was CMV seronegative and was included in the group of about 350 seronegative cohort members. A peripheral blood sample was provided by each donor, and peripheral blood mononuclear cells were used for TCR beta sequencing. Genomic DNA extraction from the blood cell samples was performed with the Qiagen DNeasy Blood Extraction Kit. The library came from the immunoSEQ multiplex PCR assay. For the multiplex PCR, a mixture combining 60 forward primers for TCR Vbeta segments and 13 reverse primers for TCR Jbeta segments was used. Amplification of the CDR3 region of rearranged TCR beta genes was performed with a multiplex PCR assay on genomic DNA. The amplified TCR beta libraries were sequenced on the Illumina HiSeq System as 87-base-pair reads. The published analysis was carried out like this. A later analysis tallied some 79 million unique TCR beta chains across the 666 repertoires, and approximately 11 million of those chains were shared by two or more donors. A nearest-neighbor algorithm error-corrected the raw reads and collapsed the reads into unique sequences, merging closely related sequences to remove PCR and sequencing errors. V, D and J gene segments were assigned by aligning CDR3 sequences to IMGT reference sequences. Each retained sequence needed at least a six-nucleotide match to both a V gene segment and a J gene segment. A rearrangement counted as productive if the CDR3 had no stop codons and remained in frame with V and J, and every other rearrangement counted as non-productive. Following IMGT convention, CDR3 was defined as the stretch from the second conserved V-encoded cysteine up to the conserved J-encoded phenylalanine. Sequences without an unambiguous match to a single V gene segment were excluded from the earlier analysis of over 500 of the donors. In an earlier analysis of almost 600 of the donors, a V segment was called functional when productive rearrangements were above 56.7%, and segregating when the standard deviation between donors exceeded 5%. A statistical classification framework was built to diagnose cytomegalovirus status from the catalog of TCR beta chain sequences. In a later analysis, TCR nucleotide sequences were compared against IMGT/GENE-DB human TR gene sequences so that V and J genes could be assigned. A later analysis assigned CDR3 sequences and most-parsimonious VDJ recombination scenarios with the TCRdist pipeline. A later analysis defined each TCR beta chain by its CDR3 amino acid sequence plus V-gene family, and excluded reads lacking a unique V-gene family. A later analysis removed 550 to 650 highly shared, low-generation-probability nucleotide sequences to deal with suspected cross-contamination and a sequencing artifact. In a later analysis, a clonal expansion index was calculated for each public chain from normalized within-repertoire ranks of inferred template counts. In a later analysis, generation probabilities were computed using a VDJ recombination model fitted to out-of-frame rearrangements, and the results were checked against IGoR. Hypergeometric tests were used in a later analysis to score TCR-TCR, TCR-HLA and TCR-CMV co-occurrence, with a repertoire-size bias correction applied to the TCR pairs. In a later analysis, false discovery rates were estimated by permuting HLA or CMV assignments 20 times. A later analysis grouped co-occurring TCRs with DBSCAN, adding TCRdist sequence similarity when clustering within HLA-allele-positive subsets. Co-occurrence clustering excluded repertoires with fewer than 30,000 or more than 120,000 public chains, plus five with anomalous nucleotide sharing. The clones in this table, taken by TCRdb from immuneACCESS, are in-frame only. Not every clone is retained; where verified, under half of the shortfall comes from an unresolved V gene, and the cause of the rest is unknown. V, J and clone size are taken as reported in that table, and D and trimming were inferred from the DNA itself. The sample table contains 95,000 to 150,000 clones; only one count was recorded for nearly 80% of them. 6.3% of the sample goes to the ten largest clones.

Measured from the cysteine to the phenylalanine, the CDR3 is 15 residues long. The only DNA kept is the CDR3, 45 bases in frame from the first base. For CDR1 and CDR2, the germline V gene lists MDHEN and SYDVKM. V ends up 6 bases short and J 5 bases short, with an unmatched junction base count of 13. About this clone: Its antigen has not been determined. No base quality values were provided; no much bigger clone lies one nucleotide off.

Broader findings and caveats from the paper: In a later genetic analysis, fewer N-insertions in productive TCRs were reported among donors in an Asian-associated ancestry cluster than the roughly 710-donor mean. Roughly uniform sequencing depth across donors was assumed in presence/absence analyses, although this assumption may not hold. Most CMV-associated TCR beta chains appeared to be HLA-restricted in a later analysis, and the HLA associations seemed to be driven largely by CMV exposure. V-gene and J-gene trimming of TCR beta chains was associated with a missense DCLRE1C variant in a later genetic analysis, and the association was replicated in an independent cohort. Strong co-occurrence of HLA alleles, especially DR and DQ, made assigning TCR associations to individual alleles difficult. Cytomegalovirus status was reported to be diagnosed by the classifier with high specificity and sensitivity in both the original and validation cohorts. Linkage disequilibrium might explain the correlated functional status among segregating V segments, but an unknown experimental factor could not be ruled out. The cohort was sequenced for TCR beta chains only, and without alpha or paired-chain data the features that could be detected were limited. For the cohort, immune exposure information was limited to CMV serostatus. Because the 87-base-pair reads could not distinguish some IMGT-functional V segments, including TRBV6-2 and TRBV6-3, those segments were excluded. The authors suggested that the approach could potentially be generalized to other disease states and immunological phenotypes. Because HLA typing was unavailable for some donors at each locus, only the typed subset was used in association tests. An earlier analysis of some 590 of the donors showed that most TCR beta V segments appeared in productive rearrangements either about 87% or about 30% of the time, which broadly matched IMGT annotations. Most TCR sequences were observed very rarely across donors, whereas some public TCRs were present in many individuals. Several of the top co-occurrence clusters appeared to be linked to parvovirus B19, influenza, CMV and Epstein-Barr virus, according to a later analysis. The earlier analysis of about 600 of the donors excluded approximately 17 rarely observed V segments, including chromosome 9 orphons, because counts were too low. In a later analysis, HLA-associated TCR beta chains were found to be more clonally expanded and to have lower generation probabilities than equally common non-associated chains. A further reported finding was that TCR beta sequences accurately predicted the HLA-A and HLA-B alleles for most subjects in the first cohort. The study gave a list of 150 to 200 TCR beta chains associated with cytomegalovirus. According to a later analysis, TCR association rates differed among HLA loci, with DRB1 alleles showing the most associated TCRs and HLA-C alleles showing the fewest. A later analysis associated 15,000 to 20,000 TCR beta sequences with specific HLA alleles at a false discovery rate of 0.05. A cluster of highly shared sequence variants was judged likely to represent a technical artifact of the sequencing pipeline. A few of the identified cytomegalovirus-associated TCR beta chains were confirmed in vitro to be specific for cytomegalovirus antigens.

The specimen was PBMCs. Here the chain combines TRBV28 and TRBJ2-7; 7 of the junction bases match TRBD1. The TCR sequence derives from a woman aged 40 to 50 in good health and CMV-seronegative. The CDR3 loop reads CASSSKGGQEDEQYF. The DNA sequence follows: TGTGCCAGCAGCTCCAAGGGTGGACAGGAAGACGAGCAGTACTTC.